The 8 T cell receptor beta chains reported below all come from one sample, sequenced in a study of T cells in Graves' hyperthyroidism and ophthalmopathy. The CDR3 regions of TCR beta were amplified from RNA transcripts. Primed by the HTBI set, a first-round RT-PCR was run on the TCR CDR3. MiXCR, applied by TCRdb to the multiplex PCR reads, yields one record per CDR3 protein. The sample has some 560,000 distinct CDR3 sequences; 12% to 15% are singletons. Sequencing input: blood. The source is a woman between 40 and 55 years old with Graves' hyperthyroidism.

This clonotype was found many times. The rearrangement joins TRBV2 to TRBJ1-5; D perhaps matches TRBD1 (5 bases). The CDR3 has 15 amino acids. The germline gives CDR1 SNHLY, CDR2 FYNNEI. V lost 4 bases and J lost 2, with 12 bases in between. In DNA, the CDR3 is TGTGCCAGCAGTGGGGTGGAACAGGGCAATCAGCCCCAGCATTTT. This codes for CASSGVEQGNQPQHF.

This clonotype has a count of ten or more. The rearrangement links TRBV10-3 to TRBJ2-7, with D unclear. Germline CDR1 reads ENHRY; CDR2 reads SYGVKD. This CDR3 is 12 amino acids long. V dropped 3 bases and J dropped 0 bases, with 3 bases sitting between them. Written as DNA, the CDR3 is TGTGCCATCAGTGACAACTCCTACGAGCAGTACTTC. The encoded protein is CAISDNSYEQYF.

This clonotype was seen at least ten times. V and J are TRBV28 and TRBJ2-7; possible D gene TRBD1, 5 bases. This CDR3 has 14 residues. V lost 5 bases and J 4 bases, leaving 15 bases between the germline ends. Germline V gene data show CDR1 as MDHEN and CDR2 as SYDVKM. CDR3 nucleotide sequence: TGTGCCAGCAGTCAGGGTTCGGTTTTTTACGAGCAGTACTTC. Protein sequence: CASSQGSVFYEQYF.

In DNA, the CDR3 is TGTGCCAGCAGTCGTGGGGGAACAGGCTCTGGGGCCAACGTCCTGACTTTC. It codes for CASSRGGTGSGANVLTF. The V gene is TRBV2, the J gene TRBJ2-6; either TRBD1 or TRBD2 may fit D (5 bases each). This CDR3 spans 17 amino acids. Looked up from germline, CDR1 is SNHLY and CDR2 is FYNNEI. The germline V and J ends were trimmed by 5 bases and 0 bases, with 14 bases remaining between them. The full variable domain, rest sourced from reference TRBV2 and TRBJ2-6, is EPEVTQTPSHQVTQMGQEVILRCVPISNHLYFYWYRQILGQKVEFLVSFYNNEISEKSEIFDDQFSVERPDGSNFTLKIRSTKLEDSAMYFCASSRGGTGSGANVLTFGAGSRLTVL.

The sample holds a few counts of this clonotype. CDR3: CASGGLAVTYNEQFF. The CDR3 bases are TGTGCCAGCGGGGGACTAGCGGTAACCTACAATGAGCAGTTCTTC. The J gene is TRBJ2-1, the V gene TRBV12-3 or TRBV12-4; TRBD2 aligns across 11 bases. V was pared by 8 bases and J by 2 bases, with 5 bases of the junction left unmatched. This CDR3 is built from 15 residues.

This clonotype was recorded many times. The chain couples TRBV27 to TRBJ1-6; unclear D gene. The CDR3 is made up of 14 amino acids. Germline V CDR1 and CDR2: MNHEY, SMNVEV (reference sequence). V was pared by 9 bases and J by 10 bases, with 19 bases between. Here the CDR3 reads CARPTGRLQSPLHF. The DNA for the CDR3 is TGTGCCAGACCGACTGGGCGGCTGCAGTCACCCCTCCACTTT.

This clonotype was detected many times. The chain joins TRBV2 to TRBJ2-7; possibly TRBD1 for D (5 bases). Trimming stripped 3 bases from V and 4 bases from J, with 13 bases between. Germline lookup yields CDR1 SNHLY and CDR2 FYNNEI. The CDR3 is 14 residues long. CDR3 DNA sequence: TGTGCCAGCAGTGATCGGCCAAGGGGTTACGAGCAGTACTTC. Its protein is CASSDRPRGYEQYF.

V gene TRBV27 combines with J gene TRBJ1-1; D gene unclear. The CDR3 runs to 16 residues. Looked up from germline, CDR1 is MNHEY and CDR2 is SMNVEV (reference sequence). Trimming removed 0 bases from V and 3 bases from J, with 14 bases in between. The CDR3 sequence: CASSLSDPSRYTEAFF. The CDR3 DNA reads TGTGCCAGCAGTTTATCAGACCCCAGTAGGTACACTGAAGCTTTCTTT.